Detailed here is one T cell receptor (beta chain). The antigen is not known. This sample was included in a study of T cell responses to AZD1222 COVID-19 vaccine. The study, taken as a whole, reports: No repertoire was sampled before or during the peak T cell response, only after it.

Germline values: CDR1 SGHNT, CDR2 YYREEE (reference sequence). The CDR3 spans 14 residues. The ends lost 2 bases at V and 1 base at J; junction bases unmatched: 2. Clones were sequenced by immunoSEQ multiplex PCR, and TCRdb holds only the in-frame ones, with some missing. The table records about 99,000 clones, around nine tenths of them present only once. The source is an adult in good health. Material: peripheral blood, obtained on day 0 of AZD1222 vaccination. The rearrangement joins TRBV5-4 to TRBJ2-5, with 7 bases fitting TRBD2. The DNA of the CDR3 is TGTGCCAGCAGCTTCACTAGCGTCCAAGAGACCCAGTACTTC. Encoded protein: CASSFTSVQETQYF.